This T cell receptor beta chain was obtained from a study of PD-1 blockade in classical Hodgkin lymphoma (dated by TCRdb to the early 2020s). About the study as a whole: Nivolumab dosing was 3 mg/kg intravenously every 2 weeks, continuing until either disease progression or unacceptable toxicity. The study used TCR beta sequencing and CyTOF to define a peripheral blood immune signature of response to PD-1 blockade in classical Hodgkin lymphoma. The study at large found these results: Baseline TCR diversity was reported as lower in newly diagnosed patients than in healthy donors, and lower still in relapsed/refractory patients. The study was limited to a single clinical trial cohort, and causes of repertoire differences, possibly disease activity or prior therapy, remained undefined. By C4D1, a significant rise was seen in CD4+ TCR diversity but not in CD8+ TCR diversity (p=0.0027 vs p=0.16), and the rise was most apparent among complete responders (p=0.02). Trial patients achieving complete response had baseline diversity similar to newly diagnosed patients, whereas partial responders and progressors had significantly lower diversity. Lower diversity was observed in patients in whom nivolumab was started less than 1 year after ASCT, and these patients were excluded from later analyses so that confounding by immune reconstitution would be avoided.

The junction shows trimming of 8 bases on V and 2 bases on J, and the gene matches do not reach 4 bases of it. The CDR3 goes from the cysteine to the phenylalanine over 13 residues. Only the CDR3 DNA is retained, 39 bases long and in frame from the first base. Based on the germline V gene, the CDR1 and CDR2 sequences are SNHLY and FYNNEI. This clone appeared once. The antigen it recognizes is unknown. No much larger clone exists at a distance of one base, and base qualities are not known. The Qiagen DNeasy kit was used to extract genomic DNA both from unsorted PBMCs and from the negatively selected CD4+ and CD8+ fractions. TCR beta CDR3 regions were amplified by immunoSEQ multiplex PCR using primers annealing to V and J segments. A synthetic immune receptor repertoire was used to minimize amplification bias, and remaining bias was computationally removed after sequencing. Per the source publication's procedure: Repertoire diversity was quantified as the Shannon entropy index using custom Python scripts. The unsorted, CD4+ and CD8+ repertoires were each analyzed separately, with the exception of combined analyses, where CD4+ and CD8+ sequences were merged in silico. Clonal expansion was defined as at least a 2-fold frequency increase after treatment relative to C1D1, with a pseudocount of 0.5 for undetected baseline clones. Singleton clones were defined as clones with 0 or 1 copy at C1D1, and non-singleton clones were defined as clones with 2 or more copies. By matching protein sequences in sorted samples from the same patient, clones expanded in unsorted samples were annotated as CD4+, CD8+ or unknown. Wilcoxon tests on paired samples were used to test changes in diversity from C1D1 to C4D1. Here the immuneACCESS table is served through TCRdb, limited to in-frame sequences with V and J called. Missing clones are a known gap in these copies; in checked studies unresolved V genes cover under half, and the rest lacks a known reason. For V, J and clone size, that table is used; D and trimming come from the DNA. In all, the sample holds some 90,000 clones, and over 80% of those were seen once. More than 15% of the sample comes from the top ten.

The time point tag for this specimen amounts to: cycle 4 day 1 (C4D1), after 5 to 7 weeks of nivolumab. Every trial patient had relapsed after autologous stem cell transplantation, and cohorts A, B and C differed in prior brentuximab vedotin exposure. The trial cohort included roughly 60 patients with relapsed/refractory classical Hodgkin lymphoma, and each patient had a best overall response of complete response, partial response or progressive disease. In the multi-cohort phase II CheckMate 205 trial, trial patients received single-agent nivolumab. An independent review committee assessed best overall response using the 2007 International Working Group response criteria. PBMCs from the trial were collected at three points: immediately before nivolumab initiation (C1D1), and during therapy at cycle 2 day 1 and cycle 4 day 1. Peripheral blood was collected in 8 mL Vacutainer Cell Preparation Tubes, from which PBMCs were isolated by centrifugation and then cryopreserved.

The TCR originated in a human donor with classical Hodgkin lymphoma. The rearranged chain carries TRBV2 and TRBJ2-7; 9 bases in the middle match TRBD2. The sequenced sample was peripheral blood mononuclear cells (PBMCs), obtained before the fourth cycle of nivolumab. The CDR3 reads CASLASGAYEQYF. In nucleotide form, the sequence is TGTGCCAGCCTCGCTAGCGGGGCCTACGAGCAGTACTTC.